This is a list of T cell receptor beta chains from one sample in a study of regulatory T cells in long-lasting Graves disease. From the multiplex PCR reads, TCRdb called clonotypes with MiXCR, one entry per CDR3 protein. The data contain about 540,000 distinct CDR3 sequences, less than 15% of them singletons. Another study also made use of these data, one on T cells in Graves' hyperthyroidism and ophthalmopathy.

Source: peripheral blood mononuclear cells (PBMCs), taken at new diagnosis, from a patient treated with antithyroid drugs. The origin of the receptors is a man aged 30 to 45 with Graves disease. CDR3s include the opening cysteine and the closing phenylalanine or tryptophan. D genes are given only for firm matches. Rows give clone size only sometimes, using once, few, many, or a class for an expanded clone.

d_gene: NA
j_gene: TRBJ1-1
abundance: many
v_gene: TRBV29-1
len: 12
CDR3aa: CSVQESGARAFF
CDR3nt: TGCAGCGTTCAGGAGTCCGGGGCAAGGGCTTTCTTT

d_gene: NA
j_gene: TRBJ2-1
abundance: many
v_gene: TRBV9
len: 12
CDR3aa: CASSVEVEEQFF
CDR3nt: TGTGCCAGCAGCGTAGAAGTGGAAGAGCAGTTCTTC

d_gene: NA
j_gene: TRBJ2-3
abundance: many
v_gene: TRBV20-1
len: 14
CDR3aa: CSAQDWTSTDTQYF
CDR3nt: TGCAGTGCCCAGGACTGGACTAGCACAGATACGCAGTATTTT

d_gene: TRBD1
j_gene: TRBJ1-2
abundance: many
v_gene: TRBV6-5
len: 16
CDR3aa: CASSYSRTGGHYGYTF
CDR3nt: TGTGCCAGCAGTTACTCGAGGACAGGGGGCCACTATGGCTACACCTTC

d_gene: NA
j_gene: TRBJ2-3
abundance: NA
v_gene: TRBV19
len: 16
CDR3aa: CASSISATLPPDTQYF
CDR3nt: TGTGCCAGTAGTATATCGGCCACCCTGCCCCCAGATACGCAGTATTTT

d_gene: TRBD1
j_gene: TRBJ1-3
abundance: NA
v_gene: TRBV5-1
len: 16
CDR3aa: CASSLGTGGPGNTIYF
CDR3nt: TGCGCCAGCAGCTTGGGGACAGGGGGACCTGGAAACACCATATATTTT

d_gene: TRBD2
j_gene: TRBJ2-5
abundance: few
v_gene: TRBV10-3
len: 15
CDR3aa: CAISLDRRGEETQYF
CDR3nt: TGTGCCATCAGTCTAGATCGTCGGGGGGAAGAGACCCAGTACTTC

d_gene: NA
j_gene: TRBJ2-7
abundance: many
v_gene: TRBV10-2
len: 16
CDR3aa: CASSGGDRPSTAEQYF
CDR3nt: TGCGCCAGCAGTGGTGGCGATCGCCCTTCTACTGCCGAGCAGTACTTC

d_gene: NA
j_gene: TRBJ2-1
abundance: many
v_gene: TRBV7-8
len: 17
CDR3aa: CASSPFSSRTSYNEQFF
CDR3nt: TGTGCCAGCAGCCCCTTCTCCTCGCGGACCTCCTACAATGAGCAGTTCTTC

d_gene: NA
j_gene: TRBJ1-6
abundance: NA
v_gene: TRBV6-5
len: 13
CDR3aa: CASSYSLGSPLHF
CDR3nt: TGTGCCAGCAGCTACTCTCTAGGTTCACCCCTCCACTTT

d_gene: TRBD2
j_gene: TRBJ2-1
abundance: NA
v_gene: TRBV10-1
len: 15
CDR3aa: CASSQTSGSWNEQFF
CDR3nt: TGCGCCAGCAGCCAAACTAGCGGGAGTTGGAATGAGCAGTTCTTC

d_gene: NA
j_gene: TRBJ2-3
abundance: many
v_gene: TRBV7-9
len: 15
CDR3aa: CASSLAGGRRDTQYF
CDR3nt: TGTGCCAGCAGCTTAGCTGGCGGTAGGAGAGATACGCAGTATTTT

d_gene: TRBD2
j_gene: TRBJ2-7
abundance: many
v_gene: TRBV20-1
len: 15
CDR3aa: CSALRGLAGVYEQYF
CDR3nt: TGCAGTGCTCTACGGGGACTAGCGGGAGTCTACGAGCAGTACTTC

d_gene: TRBD2
j_gene: TRBJ2-7
abundance: few
v_gene: TRBV12-3/TRBV12-4
len: 18
CDR3aa: CASPAWAGRGWISYEQYF
CDR3nt: TGTGCCAGCCCGGCTTGGGCAGGGAGGGGTTGGATCTCCTACGAGCAGTACTTC

d_gene: TRBD1
j_gene: TRBJ2-7
abundance: NA
v_gene: TRBV12-3/TRBV12-4
len: 15
CDR3aa: CASSPSSNRGYEQYF
CDR3nt: TGTGCCAGCAGTCCCAGCAGCAACAGGGGCTACGAGCAGTACTTC

d_gene: TRBD2
j_gene: TRBJ2-2
abundance: many
v_gene: TRBV5-1
len: 17
CDR3aa: CASSLGDGLVGTGELFF
CDR3nt: TGCGCCAGCAGCCTGGGGGACGGACTAGTGGGCACCGGGGAGCTGTTTTTT

d_gene: NA
j_gene: TRBJ2-3
abundance: NA
v_gene: TRBV2
len: 12
CDR3aa: CASSRGQDTQYF
CDR3nt: TGTGCCAGCAGCAGGGGCCAAGATACGCAGTATTTT

d_gene: NA
j_gene: TRBJ1-2
abundance: NA
v_gene: TRBV30
len: 11
CDR3aa: CAWSGGEGYTF
CDR3nt: TGTGCCTGGAGTGGGGGGGAGGGCTACACCTTC

d_gene: NA
j_gene: TRBJ2-6
abundance: many
v_gene: TRBV12-3/TRBV12-4
len: 15
CDR3aa: CASSNPGAGANVLTF
CDR3nt: TGTGCCAGCAGTAACCCAGGGGCTGGGGCCAACGTCCTGACTTTC

d_gene: NA
j_gene: TRBJ1-5
abundance: NA
v_gene: TRBV6-2/TRBV6-3
len: 17
CDR3aa: CASGFLEQWYSNQPQHF
CDR3nt: TGTGCCAGCGGGTTCTTGGAACAGTGGTATAGCAATCAGCCCCAGCATTTT

d_gene: NA
j_gene: TRBJ1-4
abundance: NA
v_gene: TRBV9
len: 14
CDR3aa: CASSVGQGNEKLFF
CDR3nt: TGTGCCAGCAGCGTAGGGCAGGGTAATGAAAAACTGTTTTTT

d_gene: TRBD1
j_gene: TRBJ1-5
abundance: many
v_gene: TRBV27
len: 17
CDR3aa: CASSLSSDRDSNQPQHF
CDR3nt: TGTGCCAGCAGTTTATCCTCCGACAGGGATAGCAATCAGCCCCAGCATTTT

d_gene: NA
j_gene: TRBJ1-1
abundance: many
v_gene: TRBV20-1
len: 14
CDR3aa: CSARRGAGNTEAFF
CDR3nt: TGCAGTGCTAGGCGGGGGGCCGGGAACACTGAAGCTTTCTTT

d_gene: TRBD1
j_gene: TRBJ2-3
abundance: NA
v_gene: TRBV5-6
len: 15
CDR3aa: CASSPGTGVRDTQYF
CDR3nt: TGTGCCAGCAGCCCCGGGACAGGGGTACGAGATACGCAGTATTTT

d_gene: NA
j_gene: TRBJ1-2
abundance: many
v_gene: TRBV29-1
len: 13
CDR3aa: CSVWALRDYGYTF
CDR3nt: TGCAGCGTTTGGGCCCTAAGGGACTATGGCTACACCTTC

d_gene: NA
j_gene: TRBJ1-6
abundance: many
v_gene: TRBV12-3/TRBV12-4
len: 13
CDR3aa: CASQQGAWSPLHF
CDR3nt: TGTGCCAGCCAACAGGGTGCATGGTCACCCCTCCACTTT

d_gene: NA
j_gene: TRBJ1-5
abundance: NA
v_gene: TRBV6-1
len: 14
CDR3aa: CASTDGGENQPQHF
CDR3nt: TGTGCCAGCACTGACGGGGGGGAGAATCAGCCCCAGCATTTT

d_gene: NA
j_gene: TRBJ1-1
abundance: NA
v_gene: TRBV20-1
len: 15
CDR3aa: CSFLGDRPPDTEAFF
CDR3nt: TGCAGCTTCTTGGGTGACCGGCCCCCCGACACTGAAGCTTTCTTT

d_gene: NA
j_gene: TRBJ2-7
abundance: NA
v_gene: TRBV7-9
len: 13
CDR3aa: CASSRIEIYEQYF
CDR3nt: TGTGCCAGCAGCCGTATCGAAATCTACGAGCAGTACTTC

d_gene: TRBD1
j_gene: TRBJ2-7
abundance: many
v_gene: TRBV7-2
len: 15
CDR3aa: CASSLDRGRLYEQYF
CDR3nt: TGTGCCAGCAGCCTGGACAGGGGGCGCCTCTACGAGCAGTACTTC

d_gene: NA
j_gene: TRBJ1-5
abundance: many
v_gene: TRBV10-3
len: 13
CDR3aa: CATGWGENQPQHF
CDR3nt: TGTGCCACCGGGTGGGGGGAAAATCAGCCCCAGCATTTT

d_gene: NA
j_gene: TRBJ1-1
abundance: many
v_gene: TRBV12-3/TRBV12-4
len: 15
CDR3aa: CASSPPGDARREAFF
CDR3nt: TGTGCCAGCTCACCACCGGGGGACGCCAGGAGGGAAGCTTTCTTT

d_gene: NA
j_gene: TRBJ2-1
abundance: many
v_gene: TRBV12-3/TRBV12-4
len: 11
CDR3aa: CASSLNNEQFF
CDR3nt: TGTGCCAGCAGCCTAAACAATGAGCAGTTCTTC

d_gene: NA
j_gene: TRBJ1-2
abundance: many
v_gene: TRBV12-3/TRBV12-4
len: 13
CDR3aa: CASSLLTVYGYTF
CDR3nt: TGTGCCAGCAGTTTATTGACAGTCTATGGCTACACCTTC

d_gene: NA
j_gene: TRBJ1-1
abundance: many
v_gene: TRBV20-1
len: 11
CDR3aa: CSATQAWEAFF
CDR3nt: TGCAGTGCTACGCAGGCTTGGGAAGCTTTCTTT